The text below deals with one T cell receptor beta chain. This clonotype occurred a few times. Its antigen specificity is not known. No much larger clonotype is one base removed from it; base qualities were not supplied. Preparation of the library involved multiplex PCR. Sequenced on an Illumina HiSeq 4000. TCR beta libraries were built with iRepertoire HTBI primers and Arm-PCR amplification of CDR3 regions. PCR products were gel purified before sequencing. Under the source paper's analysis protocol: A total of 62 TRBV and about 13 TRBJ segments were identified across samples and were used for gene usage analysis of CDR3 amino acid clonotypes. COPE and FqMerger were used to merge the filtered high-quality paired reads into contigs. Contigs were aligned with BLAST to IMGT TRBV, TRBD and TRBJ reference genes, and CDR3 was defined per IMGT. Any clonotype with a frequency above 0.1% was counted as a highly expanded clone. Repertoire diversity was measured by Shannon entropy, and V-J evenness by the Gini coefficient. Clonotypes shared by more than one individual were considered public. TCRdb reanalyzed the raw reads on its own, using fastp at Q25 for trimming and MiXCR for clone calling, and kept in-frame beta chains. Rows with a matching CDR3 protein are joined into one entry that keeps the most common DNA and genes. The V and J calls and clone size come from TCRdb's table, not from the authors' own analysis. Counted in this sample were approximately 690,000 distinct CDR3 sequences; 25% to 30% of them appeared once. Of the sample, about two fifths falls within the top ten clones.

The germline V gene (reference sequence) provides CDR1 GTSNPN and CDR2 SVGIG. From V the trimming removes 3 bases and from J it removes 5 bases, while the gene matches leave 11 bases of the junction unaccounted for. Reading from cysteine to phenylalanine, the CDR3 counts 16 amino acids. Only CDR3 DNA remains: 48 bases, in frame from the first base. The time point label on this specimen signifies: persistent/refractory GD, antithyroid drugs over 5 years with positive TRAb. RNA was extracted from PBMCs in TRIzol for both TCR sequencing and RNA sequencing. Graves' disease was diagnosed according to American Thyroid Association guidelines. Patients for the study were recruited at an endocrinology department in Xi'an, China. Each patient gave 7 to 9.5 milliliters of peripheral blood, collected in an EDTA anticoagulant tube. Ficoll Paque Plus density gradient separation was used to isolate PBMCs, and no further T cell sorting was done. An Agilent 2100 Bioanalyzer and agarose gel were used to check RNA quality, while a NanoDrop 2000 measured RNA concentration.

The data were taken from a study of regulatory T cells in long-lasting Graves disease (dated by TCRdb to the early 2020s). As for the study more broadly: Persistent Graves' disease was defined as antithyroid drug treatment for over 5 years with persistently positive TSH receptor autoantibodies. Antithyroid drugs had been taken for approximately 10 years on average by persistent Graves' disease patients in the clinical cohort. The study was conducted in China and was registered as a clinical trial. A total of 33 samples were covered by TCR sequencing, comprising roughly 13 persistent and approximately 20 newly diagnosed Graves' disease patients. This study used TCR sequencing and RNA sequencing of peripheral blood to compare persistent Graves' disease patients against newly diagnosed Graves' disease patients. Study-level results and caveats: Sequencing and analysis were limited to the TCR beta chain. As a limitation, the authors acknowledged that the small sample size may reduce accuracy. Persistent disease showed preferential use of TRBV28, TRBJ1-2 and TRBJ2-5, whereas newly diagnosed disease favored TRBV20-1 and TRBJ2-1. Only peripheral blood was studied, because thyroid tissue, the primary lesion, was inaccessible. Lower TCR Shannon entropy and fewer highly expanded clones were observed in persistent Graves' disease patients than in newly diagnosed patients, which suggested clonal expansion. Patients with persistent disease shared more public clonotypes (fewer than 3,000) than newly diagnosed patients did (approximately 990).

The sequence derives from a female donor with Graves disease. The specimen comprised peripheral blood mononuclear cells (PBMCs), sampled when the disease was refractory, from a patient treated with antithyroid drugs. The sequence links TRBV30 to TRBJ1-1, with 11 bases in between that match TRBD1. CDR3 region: CAWRAPGTGGRTEAFF. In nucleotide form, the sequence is TGTGCCTGGAGAGCTCCCGGGACAGGGGGTAGGACTGAAGCTTTCTTT.